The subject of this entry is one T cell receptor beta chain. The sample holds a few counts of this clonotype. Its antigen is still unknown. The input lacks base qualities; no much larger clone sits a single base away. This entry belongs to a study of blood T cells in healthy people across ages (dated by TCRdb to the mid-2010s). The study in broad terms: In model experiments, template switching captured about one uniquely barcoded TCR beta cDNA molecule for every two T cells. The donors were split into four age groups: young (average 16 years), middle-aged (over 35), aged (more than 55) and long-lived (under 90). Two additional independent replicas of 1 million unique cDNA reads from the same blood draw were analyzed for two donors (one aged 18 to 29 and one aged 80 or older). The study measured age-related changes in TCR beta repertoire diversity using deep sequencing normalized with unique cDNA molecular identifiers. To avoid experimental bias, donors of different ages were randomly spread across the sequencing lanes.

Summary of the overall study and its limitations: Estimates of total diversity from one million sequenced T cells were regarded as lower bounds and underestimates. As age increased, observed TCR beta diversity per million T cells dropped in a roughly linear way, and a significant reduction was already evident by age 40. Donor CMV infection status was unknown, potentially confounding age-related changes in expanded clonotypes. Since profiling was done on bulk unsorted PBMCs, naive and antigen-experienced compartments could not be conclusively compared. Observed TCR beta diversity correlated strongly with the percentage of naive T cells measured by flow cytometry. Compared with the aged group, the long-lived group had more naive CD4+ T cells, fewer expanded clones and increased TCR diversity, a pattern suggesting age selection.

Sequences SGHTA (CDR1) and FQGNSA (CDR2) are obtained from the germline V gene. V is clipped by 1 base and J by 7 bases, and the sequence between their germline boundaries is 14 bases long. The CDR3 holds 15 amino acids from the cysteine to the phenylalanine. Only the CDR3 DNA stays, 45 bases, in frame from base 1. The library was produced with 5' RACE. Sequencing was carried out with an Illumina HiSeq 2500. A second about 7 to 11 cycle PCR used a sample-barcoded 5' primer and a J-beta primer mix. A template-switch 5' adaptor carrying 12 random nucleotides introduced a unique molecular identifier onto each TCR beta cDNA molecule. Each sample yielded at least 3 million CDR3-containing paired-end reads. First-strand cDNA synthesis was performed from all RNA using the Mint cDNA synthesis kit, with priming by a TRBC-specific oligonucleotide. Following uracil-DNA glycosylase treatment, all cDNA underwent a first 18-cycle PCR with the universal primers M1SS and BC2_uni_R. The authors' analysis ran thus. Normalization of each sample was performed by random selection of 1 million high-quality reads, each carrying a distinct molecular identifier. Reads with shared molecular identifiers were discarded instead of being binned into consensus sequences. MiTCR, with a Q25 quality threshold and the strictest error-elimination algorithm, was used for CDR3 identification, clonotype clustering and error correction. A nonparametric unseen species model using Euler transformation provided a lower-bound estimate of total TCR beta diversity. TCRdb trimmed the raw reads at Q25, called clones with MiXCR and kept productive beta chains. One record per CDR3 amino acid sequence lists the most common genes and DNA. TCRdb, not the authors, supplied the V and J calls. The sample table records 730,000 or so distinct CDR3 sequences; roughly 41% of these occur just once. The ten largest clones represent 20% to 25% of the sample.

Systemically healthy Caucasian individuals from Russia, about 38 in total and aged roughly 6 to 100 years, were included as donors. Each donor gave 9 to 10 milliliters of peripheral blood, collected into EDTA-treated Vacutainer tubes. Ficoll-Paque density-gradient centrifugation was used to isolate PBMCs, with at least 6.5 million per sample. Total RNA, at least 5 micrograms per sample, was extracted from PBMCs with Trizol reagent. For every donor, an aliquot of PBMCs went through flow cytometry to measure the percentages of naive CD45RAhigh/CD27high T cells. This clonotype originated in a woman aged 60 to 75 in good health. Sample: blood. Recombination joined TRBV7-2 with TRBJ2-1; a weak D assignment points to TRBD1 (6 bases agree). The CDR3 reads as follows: CASSLEGGVRNEQFF. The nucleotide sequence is TGTGCCAGCAGCTTAGAAGGGGGAGTGCGAAATGAGCAGTTCTTC.